The 26 T cell receptor beta chains listed next were all sequenced from one sample in a study of spatial heterogeneity in lung cancer. TCRdb called the 5' RACE reads again in MiXCR, with one record for every CDR3 protein. The sample consists of 20,000 to 25,000 distinct CDR3 sequences, 2.5% to 4% of them appearing once. Noted time point: sample taken at primary tumor resection. Sequenced here: PBMCs, sampled at surgery. The receptors stem from a female donor with early-stage non-small cell lung cancer.

This clonotype was seen many times. The genes are TRBV20-1 and TRBJ1-6; D possibly corresponds to TRBD1 (5 bases). Germline CDR1 DFQATT, CDR2 SNEGSKA (reference sequence). The CDR3 consists of 14 residues. Trimming stripped 5 bases from V and 5 bases from J, with 13 bases between. The CDR3 sequence: CSAGGTGNNSPLHF. The CDR3 DNA reads as TGCAGTGCTGGAGGGACGGGGAATAATTCACCCCTCCACTTT.

This clonotype came up many times. This chain uses TRBV12-3 or TRBV12-4 with TRBJ2-1, with 10 positions matching TRBD2. With 5 bases clipped from V and 7 bases from J, the junction kept 8 bases outside the gene matches. The length of the CDR3 is 15 residues. The CDR3 DNA follows: TGTGCCAGCAGTGCGACCGGGACTAGCGTAAATGAGCAGTTCTTC. Translating it yields CASSATGTSVNEQFF.

This chain uses TRBV7-2 with TRBJ2-7; TRBD2 aligns across 7 bases. Germline CDR1 SGHTA, CDR2 FQGNSA. V gave up 2 bases and J gave up 0 bases; unmatched junction bases: 4. The CDR3 totals 15 residues. CDR3 in amino acids: CASSLTAGSSYEQYF. CDR3 in DNA: TGTGCCAGCAGCTTAACAGCGGGATCCTCCTACGAGCAGTACTTC.

This clonotype was seen repeatedly, ten times or more. The chain has TRBV5-1 and TRBJ2-1; 11 bases align to TRBD2. The CDR3 extends over 17 amino acids. Looked up from germline, CDR1 is SGHRS and CDR2 is YFSETQ. V lost 4 bases to trimming and J lost 2 bases; unmatched junction nucleotides: 8. The CDR3 sequence: CASSTPSGRLTYNEQFF. DNA for the CDR3: TGCGCCAGCAGCACACCTAGCGGGAGGTTGACCTACAATGAGCAGTTCTTC.

Many counts were recorded for this clonotype. The V call is TRBV7-9, the J call TRBJ2-2; weak D call: TRBD2 (6 bases). V shed 5 bases and J shed 7 bases, with 11 bases lying between them. CDR3 length equals 13 residues. Germline CDR1 is SEHNR and CDR2 is FQNEAQ (reference sequence). DNA of the CDR3: TGTGCCAGCAGCCCGGGACTCCTCGGGGAGCTGTTTTTT. Amino acids: CASSPGLLGELFF.

The table lists this clonotype with a few counts. The genes are TRBV3-1 and TRBJ2-3; D not resolved. CDR3 length: 15 residues. The V gene lost 2 bases and the J gene lost 2 bases, with 11 bases spanning the gap. Germline values: CDR1 LGHDT, CDR2 YNNKEL (reference sequence). The CDR3 is CASSQFYIHTDTQYF. The DNA for the CDR3 is TGTGCCAGCAGCCAATTCTATATCCACACAGATACGCAGTATTTT.

This clonotype was picked up many times. The rearrangement uses TRBV4-1 and TRBJ1-1, with a weak D call TRBD1 (6 bases). Between the trimmed V and J ends, which lost 4 bases and 4 bases, there was a span of 13 bases. The CDR3 totals 14 residues. In germline, CDR1 is MGHRA, CDR2 YSYEKL. CDR3 bases: TGCGCCAGCAGCCCCCCGGGGGCGACCACTGAAGCTTTCTTT. Its translation: CASSPPGATTEAFF.

In its sample, this clonotype was seen many times. The J gene is TRBJ1-1, the V gene TRBV28, with D maybe TRBD1 (6 bases). CDR3 size: 16 residues. Germline V gene sequence: CDR1 MDHEN, CDR2 SYDVKM. Trimming left V 3 bases short and J 1 base short, with 15 bases between. This chain's CDR3 is CASSFPLQGPNTEAFF. The CDR3 DNA sequence: TGTGCCAGCAGTTTTCCCCTACAGGGTCCGAACACTGAAGCTTTCTTT.

This clonotype has ten or more counts. The rearrangement uses TRBV6-2 or TRBV6-3 and TRBJ2-1, with D unresolved. The germline V gene encodes CDR1 MNHEY and CDR2 SVGEGT. The CDR3 extends over 16 amino acids. Trimming cost V 5 bases and J 4 bases, with 18 bases left between them. CDR3 sequence reads: CASSHKYRKLYNEQFF. The CDR3, as DNA: TGTGCCAGCAGTCACAAGTACCGTAAATTATACAATGAGCAGTTCTTC.

This clonotype was picked up many times. The rearrangement links TRBV27 to TRBJ1-5; TRBD1 aligns across 7 bases. V dropped 7 bases and J dropped 4; count of bases not matched to a gene: 13. Germline-derived CDR1 and CDR2 are MNHEY and SMNVEV (reference sequence). The CDR3 spans 16 residues. The CDR3 is CASTASGLRGNQPQHF. CDR3 coding DNA: TGTGCCAGCACCGCCTCGGGGCTCAGGGGGAATCAGCCCCAGCATTTT.

This clonotype was detected many times. The chain has TRBV6-5 and TRBJ2-2; D possibly corresponds to TRBD1 (5 bases). Between the trimmed V and J ends, which lost 2 bases and 6 bases, there was a span of 10 bases. The CDR3 loop spans 14 amino acids. Germline V gene sequence: CDR1 MNHEY, CDR2 SVGAGI. CDR3 sequence reads: CASSYGQGPGELFF. In DNA form, the CDR3 reads TGTGCCAGCAGTTACGGGCAGGGTCCCGGGGAGCTGTTTTTT.

Ten or more counts support this clonotype. The CDR3 DNA follows: TGTGCCAGCAGTGAACCCCTGGGAGGGATAGAGACCCAGTACTTC. This codes for CASSEPLGGIETQYF. V is TRBV2 and J is TRBJ2-5; 7 nucleotides align to TRBD2. This CDR3 is 15 amino acids long. CDR1 and CDR2 from the germline V gene are SNHLY and FYNNEI. J was trimmed by 4 bases and V by 2 bases; bases with no gene match: 7.

This clonotype was recorded many times. The J gene is TRBJ2-1, the V gene TRBV10-2, with 7 bases lining up with TRBD2. Germline trimming cut 7 bases from V and 6 bases from J; bases unmatched to any gene: 15. The germline CDR1 and CDR2 sequences are WSHSY and SAAADI. This CDR3 has 16 amino acids. The CDR3 reads CASIKSGLIGFNEQFF. The CDR3 nucleotides are TGCGCCAGCATTAAATCGGGACTAATTGGATTCAATGAGCAGTTCTTC.

The gene calls are TRBV19 and TRBJ1-1, with 10 bases that match TRBD1. There are 14 residues in the CDR3. From germline, CDR1 is LNHDA and CDR2 SQIVND (reference sequence). J gave up 9 bases and V 2 bases, and 6 bases lay outside the gene matches. The DNA of the CDR3 is TGTGCCAGTAGTATACCGGGACAGGGGACACAAGCTTTCTTT. It codes for CASSIPGQGTQAFF.

This clonotype was observed many times. The V gene is TRBV11-2, the J gene TRBJ2-7; the match to TRBD2 covers 7 bases. The CDR3 has 19 amino acids. Germline V gene sequence: CDR1 SGHAT, CDR2 FQNNGV. After removal of 4 bases from V and 5 bases from J, the junction contained 23 bases not matched to a gene. The CDR3 is CASSSSVIWREFGADEQYF. The CDR3 nucleotides read TGTGCCAGCAGCTCCTCAGTCATTTGGCGGGAGTTCGGGGCGGACGAGCAGTACTTC.

Many counts were recorded for this clonotype. The chain has TRBV7-3 and TRBJ2-5; 8 bases map to TRBD2. V lost 5 bases, J lost 4 bases, and 6 bases stayed unmatched. Per germline, CDR1 SGHTA and CDR2 FQGTGA. The CDR3 runs to 14 residues. The CDR3 DNA reads as TGTGCCAGCAGCCCAAGCGGGGGCGGAGAGACCCAGTACTTC. As protein: CASSPSGGGETQYF.

Many counts were recorded for this clonotype. V is TRBV12-3 or TRBV12-4 and J is TRBJ2-1; 10 bases are a match to TRBD2. The CDR3 covers 14 residues. J lost 5 bases, V lost 6 bases, and 4 bases had no gene match. The CDR3 reads CASSTSGIHNEQFF. CDR3 coding DNA: TGTGCCAGCAGCACTAGCGGGATACACAATGAGCAGTTCTTC.

This clonotype was observed at least ten times. This sequence joins TRBV29-1 and TRBJ2-7; D is unclear. Looked up from germline, CDR1 is SQVTM and CDR2 is ANQGSEA. The CDR3 spans 12 residues. V lost 8 bases and J lost 1, with 12 bases in between. CDR3 coding DNA: TGCAGCTTCTCTGACGGATCCTACGAGCAGTACTTC. Protein: CSFSDGSYEQYF.

This clonotype was recorded at least ten times. V gene TRBV7-9 combines with J gene TRBJ2-1; 9 positions agree with TRBD1. The germline V gene encodes CDR1 SEHNR and CDR2 FQNEAQ (reference sequence). The CDR3 is 15 amino acids. V gave up 5 bases and J gave up 2 bases; unmatched junction bases: 4. CDR3 region: CASSKTGGAYNEQFF. In DNA form, the CDR3 reads TGTGCCAGCAGCAAGACAGGGGGGGCCTACAATGAGCAGTTCTTC. Full variable domain (outside the CDR3, taken from reference TRBV7-9 and TRBJ2-1): DTGVSQNPRHKITKRGQNVTFRCDPISEHNRLYWYRQTLGQGPEFLTYFQNEAQLEKSRLLSDRFSAERPKGSFSTLEIQRTEQGDSAMYLCASSKTGGAYNEQFFGPGTRLTVL.

This clonotype was found many times. V is TRBV29-1 and J is TRBJ2-5; D is unclear. V was shortened by 0 bases and J by 2 bases, with 22 bases between the two germline ends. The germline V gene has CDR1 SQVTM and CDR2 ANQGSEA. The CDR3 runs 18 residues. CDR3 coding DNA: TGCAGCGTTGAAGACCTAGACGGAGAGAGAAATCCTCAAGAGACCCAGTACTTC. Encoded protein: CSVEDLDGERNPQETQYF.

This clonotype was recorded at least ten times. This chain links TRBV9 with TRBJ2-7; TRBD2 aligns across 15 bases. J was trimmed by 4 bases and V by 4 bases; bases with no gene match: 9. The germline CDR1 and CDR2 sequences are SGDLS and YYNGEE. There are 17 residues in the CDR3. The CDR3 sequence: CASSLGGLAGGGYEQYF. In DNA form, the CDR3 reads TGTGCCAGCAGCCTAGGGGGACTAGCGGGAGGAGGGTACGAGCAGTACTTC.

By proportion, this clonotype is medium-sized. This chain joins TRBV11-2 and TRBJ2-3; D tentatively reads TRBD1 or TRBD2 (5 bases each). The CDR3 has 14 residues. V lost 5 bases and J lost 3, with 12 bases in between. Looked up from germline, CDR1 is SGHAT and CDR2 is FQNNGV. CDR3 amino acids: CASSPGTATDTQYF. Written as DNA, the CDR3 is TGTGCCAGCAGCCCGGGGACCGCAACAGATACGCAGTATTTT.

At least ten counts were recorded for this clonotype. The rearrangement joins TRBV6-2 or TRBV6-3 to TRBJ2-7; D remains unclear. CDR3 length: 13 amino acids. Deletions cut 5 bases from V and 2 bases from J, with 10 bases between. The germline V gene has CDR1 MNHEY and CDR2 SVGEGT. Here the CDR3 DNA reads TGTGCCAGCAGTCCCAGCATTACCTACGAGCAGTACTTC. As protein: CASSPSITYEQYF.

This clonotype was seen repeatedly, ten times or more. The chain couples TRBV12-3 or TRBV12-4 to TRBJ2-7; D perhaps matches TRBD2 (6 bases). The CDR3 runs to 14 residues. Trimming removed 5 bases from V and 3 bases from J, with 14 bases in between. CDR3 protein: CASSLGTSIYEQYF. CDR3 DNA: TGTGCCAGCAGTCTCGGGACTTCCATCTACGAGCAGTACTTC.

Ten or more counts support this clonotype. One end of the junction does not line up with germline, which may come from a read error. The gene calls are TRBV7-7 and TRBJ2-3; 7 bases agree with TRBD2. Germline V gives CDR1 SSHAT, CDR2 FNYEAQ (reference sequence). This CDR3 contains 15 residues. As DNA, the CDR3 is TGTGCTAGCAGCAACAGCGGGGCCTGGGGTGCCACGCAGTATTTT. Its translation is CASSNSGAWGATQYF.

There are many counts of this clonotype. The rearrangement links TRBV11-1 to TRBJ2-5; D unclear. The CDR3 consists of 12 residues. Looked up from germline, CDR1 is SGHAT and CDR2 is FQDESV (reference sequence). Trimming shortened V by 6 bases and J by 4 bases, and 9 bases separated the two germline ends. The CDR3 sequence: CASRTSGETQYF. Written as DNA, the CDR3 is TGTGCCAGCAGAACAAGTGGAGAGACCCAGTACTTC. Supplemented by reference TRBV11-1 and TRBJ2-5, the full variable domain reads EAEVAQSPRYKITEKSQAVAFWCDPISGHATLYWYRQILGQGPELLVQFQDESVVDDSQLPKDRFSAERLKGVDSTLKIQPAELGDSAMYLCASRTSGETQYFGPGTRLLVL.